Listed below are T cell receptor beta chains from one sample, sequenced in a study of T cells after yellow fever vaccination. TCRdb independently ran MiXCR on the 5' RACE reads; one entry per CDR3 protein. The sample lists approximately 240,000 distinct CDR3 sequences; 3.6% were seen once. This sample comprised PBMCs, obtained 15 days after the yellow fever booster vaccination. The receptors shown here come from a man aged 18 to 29 who received the YFV17D yellow fever vaccine. The CDR3 runs from the conserved cysteine through the conserved F or W. Fields, in order: D gene, J gene, clone size, V gene, CDR3 DNA, CDR3 protein. The D gene is left open where the match is weak. Only some rows state a clone size, as once, few, many or a class for expanded clones.

TRBD1,TRBJ1-2,.,TRBV6-5,TGTGCCAGCAGTTACTCCTATGGACAGGGCTATGGCTACACCTTC,CASSYSYGQGYGYTF
TRBD1,TRBJ1-3,many,TRBV5-1,TGCGCCAGCAGCTTGGGCCACGGGACAGGCTCTGGAAACACCATATATTTT,CASSLGHGTGSGNTIYF
.,TRBJ1-1,many,TRBV29-1,TGCAGCGTTGAAGACTACAGGAGCGCTGAAGCTTTCTTT,CSVEDYRSAEAFF
.,TRBJ1-5,many,TRBV5-1,TGCGCCAGCAGTCGGGACACACATAGAGAACAGCCCCAGCATTTT,CASSRDTHREQPQHF
.,TRBJ2-2,many,TRBV5-4,TGTGCCAGCAGCCGGAGGGACAGTGTGGCCGGGGAGCTGTTTTTT,CASSRRDSVAGELFF
TRBD1,TRBJ2-2,many,TRBV28,TGTGCCAGCAGCCCTCAAGGGGGCAAGACCGGGGAGCTGTTTTTT,CASSPQGGKTGELFF
.,TRBJ1-3,many,TRBV10-3,TGTGCCATCAGTGAGTCGTTAGGCTCTGGAAACACCATATATTTT,CAISESLGSGNTIYF
.,TRBJ2-3,many,TRBV5-6,TGTGCCAGCAGCTCTATCAACGGGGGAGCCGGCACAGATACGCAGTATTTT,CASSSINGGAGTDTQYF
.,TRBJ1-1,many,TRBV6-6,TGTGCCAGCATACAAGGCGTGAACACTGAAGCTTTCTTT,CASIQGVNTEAFF
.,TRBJ2-5,many,TRBV20-1,TGCAGTGCCTTATTCAGGGGACGGGAGACCCAGTACTTC,CSALFRGRETQYF
TRBD2,TRBJ2-1,many,TRBV7-2,TGTGCCAGCGCGACTAGCACGTTGTATGAGCAGTTCTTC,CASATSTLYEQFF
TRBD1,TRBJ1-5,many,TRBV20-1,TGCAGTGCCGGGAGTTGGGACAGGGGTAGCAATCAGCCCCAGCATTTT,CSAGSWDRGSNQPQHF
TRBD1,TRBJ1-2,many,TRBV5-5,TGTGCCAGCAGCCCAGCCACAGGGGGCGACTATGGCTACACCTTC,CASSPATGGDYGYTF
.,TRBJ1-4,.,TRBV6-5,TGTGCCAGCAGTTGTAACAGGGCCGGGGGTGAAAAACTGTTTTTT,CASSCNRAGGEKLFF
TRBD1,TRBJ2-7,many,TRBV4-1,TGCGCCAGCAGCCAAACCGGGACAGGTTACGAGCAGTACTTC,CASSQTGTGYEQYF
.,TRBJ1-5,many,TRBV6-5,TGTGCCAGCAGTCCCCTCAGTGATTATCAGCCCCAGCATTTT,CASSPLSDYQPQHF
TRBD2,TRBJ2-5,many,TRBV7-3,TGTGCCAGCAGCTTACGGGGTAGCGGGGGGTTAGAGACCCAGTACTTC,CASSLRGSGGLETQYF
.,TRBJ1-5,many,TRBV29-1,TGCAGCGTTGAAGAAAGGGGCGCAGGGCAGCCCCAGCATTTT,CSVEERGAGQPQHF
.,TRBJ1-5,few,TRBV7-6,TGTGCCAGCAGTCCGACCCCCCGGGATCAGCCCCAGCATTTT,CASSPTPRDQPQHF
.,TRBJ2-3,many,TRBV5-1,TGCGCCAGCAGCCCCACGGGGACAAGTGGAGATACGCAGTATTTT,CASSPTGTSGDTQYF
.,TRBJ1-5,many,TRBV6-1,TGTGCCAGCATCGCAGGTACGACGGGTGTAGGGGGGCCCCAGCATTTT,CASIAGTTGVGGPQHF
TRBD1,TRBJ2-2,many,TRBV27,TGTGCCAGCAGTCCCCCTAACAGGGGACCCGGGGAGCTGTTTTTT,CASSPPNRGPGELFF
.,TRBJ2-2,many,TRBV20-1,TGCAGTGCTAGTACAACGAACACCGGGGAGCTGTTTTTT,CSASTTNTGELFF
.,TRBJ1-5,many,TRBV15,TGTGCCACCAGCGGCAGGATGAATCAGCCCCAGCATTTT,CATSGRMNQPQHF
TRBD1,TRBJ2-1,many,TRBV7-2,TGTGCCAGCAGCTTAGCGGGGGACAGGGGAGGGTACAATGAGCAGTTCTTC,CASSLAGDRGGYNEQFF
TRBD1,TRBJ2-2,many,TRBV7-9,TGTGCCAGCAGCCCCCGGGACAGGGGGCTAAACACCGGGGAGCTGTTTTTT,CASSPRDRGLNTGELFF
.,TRBJ2-1,many,TRBV7-2,TGTGCCAGCAGCTTAGTGCGCGGGGGCGGGGATGAGCAGTTCTTC,CASSLVRGGGDEQFF
TRBD1,TRBJ2-5,many,TRBV20-1,TGCAGTGCTAGAAGGGGGACAGGAGGACAGACCCAGTACTTC,CSARRGTGGQTQYF
TRBD1,TRBJ2-4,many,TRBV6-5,TGTGCCAGCAGGGACAGGAAAAACATTCAGTACTTC,CASRDRKNIQYF
TRBD1,TRBJ1-1,many,TRBV5-1,TGCGCCAGCAGCTTGGGGGACAGGAACACTGAAGCTTTCTTT,CASSLGDRNTEAFF
TRBD2,TRBJ2-5,.,TRBV5-1,TGCGCCAGCAGCTTGGATGGCGGGGGGGCGGTTGAGACCCAGTACTTC,CASSLDGGGAVETQYF
.,TRBJ2-5,many,TRBV12-3/TRBV12-4,TGTGCCAGCAGTTTTTCAGGGAGAGAGACCCAGTACTTC,CASSFSGRETQYF
TRBD1,TRBJ1-1,many,TRBV4-3,TGCGCCAGCAGCCAAGACGGGACAGGGGTTTCTGAAGCTTTCTTT,CASSQDGTGVSEAFF
TRBD1,TRBJ2-3,many,TRBV7-9,TGTGCCAGCAGCTCGAGGACAGGCTCAGATACGCAGTATTTT,CASSSRTGSDTQYF
TRBD2,TRBJ2-2,many,TRBV3-1,TGTGCCAGCAGCCAGACCCGAGAGCGGGACGGGGAGCTGTTTTTT,CASSQTRERDGELFF
.,TRBJ2-5,many,TRBV5-1,TGCGCCAGCAGACTCGGGACGGTCCTTTTTGGGACCCAGTACTTC,CASRLGTVLFGTQYF